This TCR beta chain was observed in a study of cytotoxic CD8 clonotypes in ibrutinib-treated CLL. Findings and limits, study-wide: Rare overall, public clonotypes shrank or held steady under therapy.

Concerning this clone: Its antigen is undetermined.

Some clones are missing from TCRdb's copy, which holds only in-frame ones; the method was immunoSEQ multiplex PCR. The table lists about 200,000 clones, roughly 73% of them singletons, with more than 9.5% in the top ten. Unmatched junction bases numbered 1, after V lost 6 bases and J lost 2 bases. From germline, CDR1 is SNHLY and CDR2 FYNNEI. The CDR3 has 13 residues. The material was PBMCs, obtained after 12 months of ibrutinib treatment. The receptor was derived from a human donor with chronic lymphocytic leukemia. V is TRBV2 and J is TRBJ1-5, with 7 positions matching TRBD1. In DNA form, the CDR3 reads TGTGCCAGCAGAACAGGGGGCAATCAGCCCCAGCATTTT. Translating gives CASRTGGNQPQHF.